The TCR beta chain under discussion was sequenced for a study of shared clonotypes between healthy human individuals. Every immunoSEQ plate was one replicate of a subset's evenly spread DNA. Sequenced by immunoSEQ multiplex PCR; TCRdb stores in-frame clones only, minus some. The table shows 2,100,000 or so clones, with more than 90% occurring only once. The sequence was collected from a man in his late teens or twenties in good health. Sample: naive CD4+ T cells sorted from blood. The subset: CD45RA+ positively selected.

The CDR3 sequence: CASSSSQGLNEKLFF. The CDR3 region has the DNA TGTGCCAGCAGCTCGTCCCAGGGGCTTAATGAAAAACTGTTTTTT. J is TRBJ1-4 and V is TRBV7-8; a weak D match, TRBD1 (6 bases). This CDR3 is 15 amino acids long. CDR1 SGHVS and CDR2 FQNEAQ come from the germline V gene. Trimming removed 4 bases from V and 4 bases from J, with 13 bases in between.